Shown below are 20 T cell receptor beta chains from a single sample sequenced in a study of shared clonotypes between healthy human individuals. Measured with immunoSEQ multiplex PCR; TCRdb has only the in-frame clones, and not every one. The table records some 980,000 clones, roughly 72% of them present only once. The sequenced sample consisted of memory CD4+ T cells sorted from blood. Subset given: CD45RA-negative fraction. These receptors were taken from a man aged 18 to 30 in good health.

This clone was observed a handful of times. The chain couples TRBV6-5 to TRBJ1-6; 8 bases align to TRBD1. CDR1 MNHEY and CDR2 SVGAGI come from the germline V gene. Losses at the gene ends were 7 bases for V and 9 bases for J; bases not matched to a gene: 8. The CDR3 has 14 residues. The CDR3 is CASTADRVRSPLHF. CDR3 nucleotide sequence: TGTGCCAGCACCGCGGACAGGGTTCGTTCACCCCTCCACTTT.

V and J are TRBV14 and TRBJ2-3, with 7 positions matching TRBD1. Germline CDR1 SGHDN, CDR2 FVKESK. The CDR3 is made up of 13 amino acids. V gave up 4 bases and J gave up 4 bases; unmatched junction bases: 2. CDR3 nucleotides: TGTGCCAGCAGCCGGGACAGCTCAGATACGCAGTATTTT. The encoded protein is CASSRDSSDTQYF.

This rearrangement joins TRBV5-4 to TRBJ2-4, with TRBD2 as a possible D gene (6 bases). Looked up from germline, CDR1 is SGHNT and CDR2 is YYREEE (reference sequence). The V end lost 0 bases, the J end lost 0 bases, and 13 bases lay between the germline ends. The CDR3 is made up of 17 amino acids. The CDR3 protein is CASSLGGGALAKNIQYF. For the CDR3, the DNA is TGTGCCAGCAGCTTGGGTGGCGGGGCGCTAGCCAAAAACATTCAGTACTTC.

The J gene is TRBJ2-7, the V gene TRBV21-1; the DNA was not compared with TRBD2, the D call given in the table. TRBV21-1 is a documented pseudogene. This CDR3 is built from 17 residues. This CDR3 reads CASSKVCRLAGVYEQYF. CDR3 sequence (DNA): TGTGCCAGCAGCAAAGTATGCCGGCTAGCGGGAGTTTACGAGCAGTACTTC.

The V call is TRBV19, the J call TRBJ2-5; maybe TRBD2 (9 bases). The CDR3 contains 15 residues. The germline V gene has CDR1 LNHDA and CDR2 SQIVND (reference sequence). V was pared by 3 bases and J by 5 bases, with 16 bases between. CDR3 region: CASSIQGAGGETQYF. In nucleotides, the CDR3 is TGTGCCAGTAGTATCCAGGGGGCGGGAGGGGAGACCCAGTACTTC.

V is TRBV2 and J is TRBJ2-3, with D unclear. This CDR3 comprises 13 residues. CDR1 and CDR2 (germline): SNHLY, FYNNEI. The ends were cut back, 0 bases at V and 7 bases at J, with 8 bases in the middle. In nucleotides, the CDR3 is TGTGCCAGCAGTGAAGCGCAGGTCTATACGCAGTATTTT. Amino acid sequence: CASSEAQVYTQYF.

This clone showed up just a few times. The CDR3 nucleotides read TGTGCCAGCAAGGAGGGTTACTATGGCTACACCTTC. This codes for CASKEGYYGYTF. V and J are TRBV2 and TRBJ1-2, with D unresolved. Per germline, CDR1 SNHLY and CDR2 FYNNEI. V lost 7 bases to trimming and J lost 3 bases, with 9 bases between them. The CDR3 has 12 residues.

The V gene is TRBV9, the J gene TRBJ1-1, with D hard to call. CDR1 is SGDLS, CDR2 YYNGEE, per germline. The CDR3 sequence is 13 residues long. V dropped 3 bases and J dropped 1 base, with 7 bases sitting between them. The CDR3 nucleotides read TGTGCCAGCAGCGGGACTCCGAACACTGAAGCTTTCTTT. It translates to CASSGTPNTEAFF.

V usage is TRBV7-9 and J usage is TRBJ2-1; 9 nucleotides match TRBD2. Trimming removed 5 bases from V and 14 bases from J; junction bases left unmatched: 16. The CDR3 contains 15 residues. CDR1 and CDR2 from the germline V gene are SEHNR and FQNEAQ (reference sequence). DNA for the CDR3: TGTGCCAGCAGCCCCCCCGGTAGCATGCGGGGGGGGAAGTTCTTC. Amino acid sequence: CASSPPGSMRGGKFF.

This chain uses TRBV7-6 with TRBJ2-3; D is perhaps TRBD1 (6 bases). Germline lookup yields CDR1 SGHVS and CDR2 FNYEAQ. This CDR3 contains 11 residues. V lost 4 bases and J 8 bases, leaving 7 bases between the germline ends. CDR3 bases: TGTGCCAGCAGCTCAGGGGCTACGCAGTATTTT. As protein: CASSSGATQYF.

The chain carries TRBV7-9 and TRBJ1-5; 7 nucleotides align to TRBD1. Germline CDR1 is SEHNR and CDR2 is FQNEAQ (reference sequence). V dropped 5 bases and J dropped 5; count of bases not matched to a gene: 6. The CDR3 is 14 residues long. CDR3 in amino acids: CASSRGQEDQPQHF. CDR3 nucleotides: TGTGCCAGCAGCCGCGGACAGGAGGATCAGCCCCAGCATTTT.

The gene calls are TRBV5-1 and TRBJ2-2; D is ambiguous. V dropped 0 bases and J dropped 4 bases, with 10 bases sitting between them. CDR3 length: 15 residues. Per germline, CDR1 SGHRS and CDR2 YFSETQ. The CDR3 DNA sequence: TGCGCCAGCAGCTTGGAGTCCCAGGTCACCGGGGAGCTGTTTTTT. Its protein is CASSLESQVTGELFF. The full variable domain, its missing parts supplied by reference TRBV5-1 and TRBJ2-2, is KAGVTQTPRYLIKTRGQQVTLSCSPISGHRSVSWYQQTPGQGLQFLFEYFSETQRNKGNFPGRFSGRQFSNSRSEMNVSTLELGDSALYLCASSLESQVTGELFFGEGSRLTVL.

The V call is TRBV11-2, the J call TRBJ1-5; perhaps TRBD1 as D (5 bases). Trimming took off 2 bases at V and 0 bases at J, with 17 bases between the two ends. Germline V CDR1 and CDR2: SGHAT, FQNNGV. This CDR3 spans 18 amino acids. As DNA, the CDR3 is TGTGCCAGCAGCTTAAATTCTGGGTCGGGACTTAGCAATCAGCCCCAGCATTTT. This encodes CASSLNSGSGLSNQPQHF.

The chain recombines TRBV18 with TRBJ2-7; 7 nucleotides match TRBD2. The CDR3 length is 12 residues. The germline V gene encodes CDR1 KGHSH and CDR2 LQKENI. Trimming at V came to 5 bases and at J to 5 bases, leaving 3 bases not matched to a gene. The CDR3 sequence: CASSGGGDEQYF. The CDR3 DNA sequence: TGTGCCAGCTCAGGGGGAGGGGACGAGCAGTACTTC.

The chain has TRBV5-1 and TRBJ1-6; 7 bases map to TRBD1. Trimming at V came to 4 bases and at J to 7 bases, leaving 8 bases not matched to a gene. Germline assignment: CDR1 SGHRS and CDR2 YFSETQ. The CDR3 is made up of 15 amino acids. The DNA for the CDR3 is TGCGCCAGCAGCGTGGCAGACAGGGAGAATTCACCCCTCCACTTT. Translated: CASSVADRENSPLHF.

There are a few counts of this clone. The chain employs TRBV27 and TRBJ2-7; TRBD2 might be the D (5 bases). Germline lookup yields CDR1 MNHEY and CDR2 SMNVEV (reference sequence). The CDR3 extends over 14 amino acids. The ends were cut back, 2 bases at V and 7 bases at J, with 15 bases in the middle. The CDR3 loop reads CASSLESGRGEQYF. CDR3 in DNA: TGTGCCAGCAGTTTAGAGTCAGGCCGGGGAGAGCAGTACTTC.

V usage is TRBV14 and J usage is TRBJ2-7; D might be TRBD2 (7 bases). Germline CDR1 and CDR2: SGHDN and FVKESK. This CDR3 region has 14 residues. V was pared by 4 bases and J by 10 bases, with 20 bases between. The DNA for the CDR3 is TGTGCCAGCAGCCCAAGGGGGGGGCGACTAGTTCAGTACTTC. Its translation: CASSPRGGRLVQYF. Drawing the rest from reference TRBV14 and TRBJ2-7, the complete variable domain is EAGVTQFPSHSVIEKGQTVTLRCDPISGHDNLYWYRRVMGKEIKFLLHFVKESKQDESGMPNNRFLAERTGGTYSTLKVQPAELEDSGVYFCASSPRGGRLVQYFGPGTRLTVT.

This clone has at least ten counts. At the DNA level, this CDR3 is encoded by other sequences in the same sample as well. This chain connects TRBV9 to TRBJ2-1; D perhaps matches TRBD2 (5 bases). V shed 0 bases and J shed 4 bases, with 5 bases lying between them. The CDR3 is 13 residues long. Germline V gene lookup returns CDR1 SGDLS and CDR2 YYNGEE. CDR3 residues: CASSVGEYNEQFF. DNA for the CDR3: TGTGCCAGCAGCGTAGGGGAGTACAATGAGCAGTTCTTC.

This chain uses TRBV2 with TRBJ2-7; D perhaps matches TRBD1 (5 bases). Germline V lookup: CDR1 SNHLY, CDR2 FYNNEI. V lost 5 bases and J lost 0, with 17 bases in between. CDR3 size: 16 residues. CDR3 sequence: CASSRAKGPSSYEQYF. The CDR3 nucleotides read TGTGCCAGCAGTAGGGCTAAGGGGCCTAGCTCCTACGAGCAGTACTTC.

To note about this clone: This same CDR3 is encoded by further DNA sequences in the sample. V gene TRBV11-2 combines with J gene TRBJ2-7, with a possible D match to TRBD1 (5 bases). The V end lost 5 bases, the J end lost 0 bases, and 11 bases lay between the germline ends. Germline V gene lookup returns CDR1 SGHAT and CDR2 FQNNGV. The CDR3 length is 14 residues. The CDR3 DNA sequence: TGTGCCAGCAGCCCCCGTACAGGCTCCTACGAGCAGTACTTC. It specifies CASSPRTGSYEQYF.